The sequence of this T cell receptor (beta chain) was determined in a study of beta chain features in type 1 diabetes. The CDR3 runs 15 residues. With 3 bases clipped from V and 4 bases from J, the junction kept 6 bases outside the gene matches. Germline lookup yields CDR1 SGHAT and CDR2 FQNNGV. Reverse transcribing all isolated RNA meant expressed TCRB transcripts were sequenced. Mean read depth for naive, central memory and regulatory T cell samples was 3 million to 4.5 million reads. TCRdb's table, derived via immunoSEQ multiplex PCR, lists solely in-frame clones and lacks some. The data contain about 900,000 clones, roughly 16% of them singletons. This clone was seen a few times.

The chain employs TRBV11-2 and TRBJ2-1, with TRBD2 identical over 7 bases. The sequence came from a woman in her late teens or twenties in good health. The sequenced sample consisted of naive CD4+ T cells from blood. CDR3 region: CASSFGASGYNEQFF. CDR3 in DNA: TGTGCCAGCAGCTTCGGGGCTAGCGGATACAATGAGCAGTTCTTC.